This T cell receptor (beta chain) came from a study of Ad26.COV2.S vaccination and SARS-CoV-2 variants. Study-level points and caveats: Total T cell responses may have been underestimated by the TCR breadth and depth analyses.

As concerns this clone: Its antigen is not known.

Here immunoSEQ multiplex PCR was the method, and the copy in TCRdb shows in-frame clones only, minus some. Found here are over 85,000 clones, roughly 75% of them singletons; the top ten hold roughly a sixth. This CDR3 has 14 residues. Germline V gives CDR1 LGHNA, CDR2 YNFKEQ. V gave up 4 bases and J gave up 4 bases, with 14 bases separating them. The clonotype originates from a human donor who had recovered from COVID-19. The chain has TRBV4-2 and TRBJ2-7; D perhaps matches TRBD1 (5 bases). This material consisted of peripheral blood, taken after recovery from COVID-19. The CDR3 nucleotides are TGTGCCAGCAGCCCATACGGCCAGGGATACGAGCAGTACTTC. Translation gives CASSPYGQGYEQYF.